The next 2 T cell receptor beta chains were all read from a single sample in a study of T cells in Graves' hyperthyroidism and ophthalmopathy. Researchers amplified the TCR beta CDR3 regions from RNA transcripts. Initially, a first-round RT-PCR of the TCR CDR3 employed the HTBI primer set. Each CDR3 protein is one row after TCRdb ran MiXCR on the multiplex PCR reads. The sample holds about 130,000 distinct CDR3 sequences, more than 20% seen once. Source material: blood. These receptors all come from a woman aged 50 to 65 with Graves' hyperthyroidism that later progressed to Graves' ophthalmopathy.

This clonotype came up a few times. The chain has TRBV5-1 and TRBJ2-2; the D gene is possibly TRBD2 (6 bases). V was trimmed by 4 bases and J by 4 bases, leaving 29 bases between them. Germline assignment: CDR1 SGHRS and CDR2 YFSETQ. CDR3 size: 20 residues. CDR3: CASSGVPAGRPNLGTGELFF. The CDR3 DNA reads TGCGCCAGCAGCGGGGTTCCAGCGGGTCGACCAAATTTAGGCACCGGGGAGCTGTTTTTT.

The genes are TRBV14 and TRBJ2-5; TRBD2 agrees at 7 bases. V trimming: 1 base; J trimming: 1 base; junction bases outside the gene matches: 12. The CDR3 totals 18 residues. The V gene's germline CDR1 is SGHDN and CDR2 FVKESK. The CDR3, as DNA: TGTGCCAGCAGCCAAGTCGGGCTGCTAGCGGACCTCCAAGAGACCCAGTACTTC. Its translation is CASSQVGLLADLQETQYF.